Listed here are 4 T cell receptor beta chains from one sample, sequenced in a study of cytomegalovirus exposure and HLA in healthy donors. TCRdb keeps only in-frame clones here, not all; method: immunoSEQ multiplex PCR. The sample shows 330,000 or so clones, 86% of them seen only once. The sequencing input was PBMCs. The receptor source for this set is a woman aged 18-29 years in good health and CMV-seronegative.

This sequence joins TRBV7-9 and TRBJ2-7, with TRBD1 matching over 9 bases. This CDR3 comprises 15 residues. Trimming removed 4 bases from V and 1 base from J; junction bases left unmatched: 5. Germline CDR1 is SEHNR and CDR2 is FQNEAQ (reference sequence). The CDR3 protein is CASSSGGTGSYEQYF. The CDR3 coding sequence is TGTGCCAGCAGCTCTGGAGGGACAGGGTCCTACGAGCAGTACTTC.

CDR3 amino acids: CASSSPRGGLTGELFF. The CDR3 DNA sequence: TGTGCCAGCAGCTCCCCCCGGGGGGGACTGACCGGGGAGCTGTTTTTT. This rearrangement joins TRBV9 to TRBJ2-2; 8 nucleotides match TRBD2. CDR1 SGDLS and CDR2 YYNGEE come from the germline V gene. The CDR3 totals 16 residues. Trimming removed 4 bases from V and 5 bases from J; junction bases left unmatched: 10.

The gene calls are TRBV28 and TRBJ2-7, with a possible D match to TRBD1 (5 bases). With 7 bases removed from V and 0 bases from J, the gap between germline ends came to 7 bases. The CDR3 sequence is 12 residues long. Per the germline V gene, CDR1 is MDHEN and CDR2 is SYDVKM. The CDR3 bases are TGTGCCAGCACGCAGGGCTCCTACGAGCAGTACTTC. This encodes CASTQGSYEQYF.

This clone was counted only a few times. V gene TRBV28 combines with J gene TRBJ1-2, with a possible D match to TRBD1 (5 bases). In germline, CDR1 is MDHEN, CDR2 SYDVKM. V was clipped by 5 bases and J by 2 bases, with 15 bases between them. The CDR3 contains 15 residues. CDR3 residues: CASSPRGKGNYGYTF. The CDR3 DNA is TGTGCCAGCAGTCCTCGGGGGAAGGGAAACTATGGCTACACCTTC.